These 10 T cell receptor beta chains originate from one sample sequenced in a study of technical replicates of blood from a few donors. TCRdb's copy holds only in-frame clones and misses some; the assay was immunoSEQ multiplex PCR. The profile shows about 17,000 clones, about nine tenths of them singletons. The sequenced sample was PBMCs. These TCRs come from a human donor in good health.

The chain has TRBV15 and TRBJ2-7, with 9 bases matching TRBD2. Unmatched junction bases numbered 8, after V lost 1 base and J lost 7 bases. Germline V lookup: CDR1 LNHNV, CDR2 YYDKDF (reference sequence). CDR3 length: 15 amino acids. DNA of the CDR3: TGTGCCACCAGCAGAGGTCGAGCGGGAGGCGAAGAGCAGTACTTC. Protein product: CATSRGRAGGEEQYF.

V gene TRBV6-1 combines with J gene TRBJ2-7; 11 positions agree with TRBD2. J lost 0 bases, V lost 0 bases, and 7 bases had no gene match. This CDR3 region has 18 residues. Per the germline V gene, CDR1 is MNHNS and CDR2 is SASEGT. CDR3 amino acids: CASSEALAGGPSSYEQYF. The CDR3 nucleotides are TGTGCCAGCAGTGAAGCGCTAGCGGGAGGCCCGAGCTCCTACGAGCAGTACTTC.

The rearrangement links TRBV30 to TRBJ2-2, with TRBD2 matching over 11 bases. Germline CDR1 is GTSNPN and CDR2 is SVGIG (reference sequence). After removal of 2 bases from V and 5 bases from J, the junction contained 10 bases not matched to a gene. The CDR3 spans 17 residues. The CDR3 DNA is TGTGCCTGGAGTAGGATAGCGGGAGGGCCGAGTACCGGGGAGCTGTTTTTT. Its translation: CAWSRIAGGPSTGELFF.

The chain employs TRBV18 and TRBJ2-1, with 12 bases identical to TRBD2. The length of the CDR3 is 19 residues. Germline CDR1 is KGHSH and CDR2 is LQKENI. The J segment lost 6 bases and the V segment lost 3 bases, leaving 15 bases of the junction unmatched. CDR3 in DNA: TGTGCCAGCTCACCTTCGATGGCTAGCGGGAGGGTGGAAGGCAATGAGCAGTTCTTC. Translation: CASSPSMASGRVEGNEQFF.

This sequence joins TRBV5-4 and TRBJ2-1; 10 bases map to TRBD2. The trim removed 0 bases at V and 9 bases at J, leaving 6 bases unmatched. CDR1 SGHNT and CDR2 YYREEE come from the germline V gene (reference sequence). The CDR3 totals 15 residues. The CDR3 sequence: CASSLEGGLASEQFF. The CDR3, as DNA: TGTGCCAGCAGCTTGGAAGGGGGACTAGCGTCTGAGCAGTTCTTC.

The chain links TRBV6-6 to TRBJ2-7, with 9 bases that match TRBD1. This CDR3 is built from 15 residues. Unmatched junction bases numbered 8, after V lost 5 bases and J lost 3 bases. In germline, CDR1 is MNHNY, CDR2 SVGAGI (reference sequence). The CDR3 coding sequence is TGTGCCAGCAGTACCGGGGGACAGGGAGTCTACGAGCAGTACTTC. It yields the protein CASSTGGQGVYEQYF.

The chain employs TRBV28 and TRBJ2-6, with TRBD1 matching 12 bases. The V and J ends lost 0 bases and 0 bases, in that order; junction bases with no gene match: 3. This CDR3 is built from 19 residues. CDR1 and CDR2 (germline): MDHEN, SYDVKM. The DNA for the CDR3 is TGTGCCAGCAGTTTATGGGGACAGGGGGCCACCTCTGGGGCCAACGTCCTGACTTTC. Translating gives CASSLWGQGATSGANVLTF. The whole variable domain, filled in from reference TRBV28 and TRBJ2-6, reads DVKVTQSSRYLVKRTGEKVFLECVQDMDHENMFWYRQDPGLGLRLIYFSYDVKMKEKGDIPEGYSVSREKKERFSLILESASTNQTSMYLCASSLWGQGATSGANVLTFGAGSRLTVL.

The chain uses TRBV4-2 and TRBJ2-1; 7 bases map to TRBD2. Losses at the gene ends were 0 bases for V and 6 bases for J; bases not matched to a gene: 11. The CDR3 extends over 17 amino acids. In germline, CDR1 is LGHNA, CDR2 YNFKEQ. Here the CDR3 reads CASSQEGRLAEGNEQFF. The CDR3 DNA reads as TGTGCCAGCAGCCAAGAAGGGCGTCTAGCGGAGGGCAATGAGCAGTTCTTC.

This rearrangement joins TRBV19 to TRBJ2-1; TRBD1 is a possible D gene (6 bases). V was cut by 7 bases and J by 5 bases, with 18 bases left in between. Germline loops: CDR1 LNHDA, CDR2 SQIVND (reference sequence). The CDR3 sequence is 15 residues long. The DNA for the CDR3 is TGTGCCAGTACCCCCGGGGCAGGGGTCAACAATGAGCAGTTCTTC. It yields the protein CASTPGAGVNNEQFF.

The chain carries TRBV7-9 and TRBJ1-2; the match to TRBD1 covers 9 bases. With 5 bases clipped from V and 8 bases from J, the junction kept 9 bases outside the gene matches. The CDR3 runs to 14 residues. Germline V gene lookup returns CDR1 SEHNR and CDR2 FQNEAQ (reference sequence). The CDR3 protein is CASSRKQGAEGYTF. The CDR3 coding sequence is TGTGCCAGCAGCCGGAAACAGGGGGCGGAGGGCTACACCTTC.